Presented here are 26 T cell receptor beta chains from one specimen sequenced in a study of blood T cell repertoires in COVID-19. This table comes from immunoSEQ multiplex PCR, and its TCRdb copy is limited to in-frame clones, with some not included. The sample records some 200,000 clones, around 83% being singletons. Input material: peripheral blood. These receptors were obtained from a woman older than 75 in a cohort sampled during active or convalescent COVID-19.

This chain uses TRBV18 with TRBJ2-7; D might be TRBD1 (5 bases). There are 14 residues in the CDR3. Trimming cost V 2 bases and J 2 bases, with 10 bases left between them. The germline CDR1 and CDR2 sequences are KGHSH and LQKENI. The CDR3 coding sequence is TGTGCCAGCTCACCAGGGGCGGCCGCCTACGAGCAGTACGTC. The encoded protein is CASSPGAAAYEQYV.

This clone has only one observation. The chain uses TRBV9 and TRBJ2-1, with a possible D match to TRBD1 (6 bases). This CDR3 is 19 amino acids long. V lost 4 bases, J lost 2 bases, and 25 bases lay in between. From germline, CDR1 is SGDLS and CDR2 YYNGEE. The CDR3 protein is CASSFGQPLTRSTYNEQFF. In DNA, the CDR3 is TGTGCCAGCAGCTTTGGACAGCCGTTAACTAGAAGCACCTACAATGAGCAGTTCTTC.

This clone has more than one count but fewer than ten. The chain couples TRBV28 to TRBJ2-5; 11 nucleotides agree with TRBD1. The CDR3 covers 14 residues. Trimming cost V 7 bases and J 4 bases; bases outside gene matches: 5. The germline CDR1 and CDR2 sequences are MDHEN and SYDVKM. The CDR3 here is CASTPDRGRETQYF. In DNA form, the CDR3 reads TGTGCCAGCACCCCGGACAGGGGGCGAGAGACCCAGTACTTC.

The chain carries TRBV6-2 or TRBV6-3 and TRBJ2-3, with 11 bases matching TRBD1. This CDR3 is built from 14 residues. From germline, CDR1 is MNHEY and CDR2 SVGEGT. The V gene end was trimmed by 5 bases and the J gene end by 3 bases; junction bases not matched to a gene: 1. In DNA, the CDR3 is TGTGCCAGCAGTCGGGACAGGGGGACAGATACGCAGTATTTT. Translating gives CASSRDRGTDTQYF.

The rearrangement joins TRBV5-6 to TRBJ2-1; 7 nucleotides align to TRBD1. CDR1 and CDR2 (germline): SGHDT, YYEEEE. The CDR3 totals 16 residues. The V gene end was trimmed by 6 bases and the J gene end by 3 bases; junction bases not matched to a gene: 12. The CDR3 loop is CASKLSTGEGYNEQFF. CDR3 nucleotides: TGTGCCAGCAAACTCAGCACAGGGGAAGGCTACAATGAGCAGTTCTTC.

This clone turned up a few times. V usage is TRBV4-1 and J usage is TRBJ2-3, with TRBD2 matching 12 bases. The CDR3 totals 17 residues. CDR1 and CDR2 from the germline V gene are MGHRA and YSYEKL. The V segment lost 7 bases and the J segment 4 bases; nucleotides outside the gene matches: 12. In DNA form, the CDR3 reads TGCGCCAGCAACCACCCGGGACTAGCGGGTGTCGCAGATACGCAGTATTTT. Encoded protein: CASNHPGLAGVADTQYF.

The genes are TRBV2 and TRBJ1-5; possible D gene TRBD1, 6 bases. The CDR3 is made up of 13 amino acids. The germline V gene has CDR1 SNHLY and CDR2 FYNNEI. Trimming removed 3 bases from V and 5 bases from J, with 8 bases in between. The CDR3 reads CASSENRDQPQHF. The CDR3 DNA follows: TGTGCCAGCAGTGAGAACAGGGATCAGCCCCAGCATTTT.

The chain's CDR3 is CATSDSGLGDYYGYTF. Here the CDR3 DNA reads TGTGCCACCAGTGATTCCGGCCTAGGTGACTACTATGGCTACACCTTC. J is TRBJ1-2 and V is TRBV24-1, with D unresolved. CDR3 length: 16 residues. Trimming took 2 bases from V and 3 from J, leaving 15 bases between them. Germline assignment: CDR1 KGHDR and CDR2 SFDVKD.

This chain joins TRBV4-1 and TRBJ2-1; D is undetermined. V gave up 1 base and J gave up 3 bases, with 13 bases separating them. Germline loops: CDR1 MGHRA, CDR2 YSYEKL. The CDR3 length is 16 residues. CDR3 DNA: TGCGCCAGCAGCCAAGGCGTAGCATCATACTACAATGAGCAGTTCTTC. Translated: CASSQGVASYYNEQFF.

Written as DNA, the CDR3 is TGTGCCAGTAGTAGTCTAGCGGAGGCCTACAATGAGCAGTTCTTC. This encodes CASSSLAEAYNEQFF. The genes are TRBV19 and TRBJ2-1; TRBD2 agrees at 7 bases. Germline V lookup: CDR1 LNHDA, CDR2 SQIVND (reference sequence). This CDR3 comprises 15 residues. With V trimmed by 4 bases and J by 2 bases, 5 bases remained unmatched.

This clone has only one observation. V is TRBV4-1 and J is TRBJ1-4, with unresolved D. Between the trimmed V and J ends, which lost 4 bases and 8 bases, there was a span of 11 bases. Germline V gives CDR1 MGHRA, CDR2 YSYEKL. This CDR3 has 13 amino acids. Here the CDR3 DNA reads TGCGCCAGCAGCCTTAGAGAGGGAGAAAAACTGTTTTTT. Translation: CASSLREGEKLFF.

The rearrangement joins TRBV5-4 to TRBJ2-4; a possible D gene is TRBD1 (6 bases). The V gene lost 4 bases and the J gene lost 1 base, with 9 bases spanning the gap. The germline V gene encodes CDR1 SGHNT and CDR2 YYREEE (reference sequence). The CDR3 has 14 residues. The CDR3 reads CASSTQGAKNIQYF. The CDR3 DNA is TGTGCCAGCAGCACCCAGGGGGCCAAAAACATTCAGTACTTC.

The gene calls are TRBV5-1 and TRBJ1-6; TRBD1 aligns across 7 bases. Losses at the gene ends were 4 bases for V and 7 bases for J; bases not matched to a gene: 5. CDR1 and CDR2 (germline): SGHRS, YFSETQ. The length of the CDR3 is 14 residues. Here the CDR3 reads CASSPGTENSPLHF. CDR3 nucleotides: TGCGCCAGCAGCCCTGGGACAGAGAATTCACCCCTCCACTTT.

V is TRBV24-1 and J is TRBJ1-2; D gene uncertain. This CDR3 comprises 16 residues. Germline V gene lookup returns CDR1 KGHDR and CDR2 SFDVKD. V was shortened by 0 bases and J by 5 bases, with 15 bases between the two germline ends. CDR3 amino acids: CATSDLTGFHGYGYTF. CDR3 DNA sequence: TGTGCCACCAGTGATTTGACCGGGTTTCATGGTTATGGCTACACCTTC.

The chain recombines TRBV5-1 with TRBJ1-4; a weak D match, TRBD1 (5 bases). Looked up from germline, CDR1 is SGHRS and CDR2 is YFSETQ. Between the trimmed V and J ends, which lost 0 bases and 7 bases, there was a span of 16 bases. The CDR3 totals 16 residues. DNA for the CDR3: TGCGCCAGCAGCTTGGTTGGGCGGGGCGAAGGTGAAAAACTGTTTTTT. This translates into CASSLVGRGEGEKLFF. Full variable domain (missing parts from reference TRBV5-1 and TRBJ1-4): KAGVTQTPRYLIKTRGQQVTLSCSPISGHRSVSWYQQTPGQGLQFLFEYFSETQRNKGNFPGRFSGRQFSNSRSEMNVSTLELGDSALYLCASSLVGRGEGEKLFFGSGTQLSVL.

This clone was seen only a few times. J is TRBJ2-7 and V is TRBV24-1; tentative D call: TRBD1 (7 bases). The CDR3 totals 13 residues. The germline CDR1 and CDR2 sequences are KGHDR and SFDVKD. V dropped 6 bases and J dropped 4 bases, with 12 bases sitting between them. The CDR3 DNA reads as TGTGCCACCAGTAATTCAGGGGGGTACGAGCAGTACTTC. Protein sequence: CATSNSGGYEQYF.

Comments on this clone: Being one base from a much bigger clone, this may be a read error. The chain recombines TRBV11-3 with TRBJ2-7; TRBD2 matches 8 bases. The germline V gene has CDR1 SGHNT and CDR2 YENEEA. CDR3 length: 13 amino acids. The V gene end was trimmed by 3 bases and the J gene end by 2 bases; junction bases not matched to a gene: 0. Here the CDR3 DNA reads TGTGCCAGCAGCTTGGGACTAGCCTACGAGCAGTACTTC. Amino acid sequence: CASSLGLAYEQYF. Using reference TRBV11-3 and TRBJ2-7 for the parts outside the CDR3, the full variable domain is EAGVVQSPRYKIIEKKQPVAFWCNPISGHNTLYWYLQNLGQGPELLIRYENEEAVDDSQLPKDRFSAERLKGVDSTLKIQPAELGDSAVYLCASSLGLAYEQYFGPGTRLTVT.

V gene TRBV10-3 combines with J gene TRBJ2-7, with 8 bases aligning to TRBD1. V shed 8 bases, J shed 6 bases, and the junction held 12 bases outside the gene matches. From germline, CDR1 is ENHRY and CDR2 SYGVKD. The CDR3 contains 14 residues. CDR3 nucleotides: TGTGCCATCGGGAAGGCAGGGGGCCCCCCCGAGCAGTACTTC. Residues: CAIGKAGGPPEQYF.

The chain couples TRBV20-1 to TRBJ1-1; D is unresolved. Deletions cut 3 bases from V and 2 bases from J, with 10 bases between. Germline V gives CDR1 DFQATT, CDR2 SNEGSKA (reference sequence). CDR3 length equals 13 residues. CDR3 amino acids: CSASPLQNTEAFF. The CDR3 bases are TGCAGTGCTAGTCCTTTACAAAACACTGAAGCTTTCTTT.

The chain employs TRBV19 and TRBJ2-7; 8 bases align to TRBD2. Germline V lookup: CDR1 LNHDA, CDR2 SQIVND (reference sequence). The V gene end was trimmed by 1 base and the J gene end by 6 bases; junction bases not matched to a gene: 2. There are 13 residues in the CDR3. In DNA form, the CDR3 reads TGTGCCAGTAGTATAGGGACTAGCTCCGAGCAGTACGTC. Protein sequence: CASSIGTSSEQYV.

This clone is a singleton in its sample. For the CDR3, the DNA is TGTGCCAGCGAAAGGGGAGGGTATGGCTACACCTTC. Translation: CASERGGYGYTF. The chain recombines TRBV7-9 with TRBJ1-2, with D possibly being TRBD1 (5 bases). This CDR3 is built from 12 residues. Trimming left V 8 bases short and J 5 bases short, with 12 bases between. Germline V gene sequence: CDR1 SEHNR, CDR2 FQNEAQ (reference sequence).

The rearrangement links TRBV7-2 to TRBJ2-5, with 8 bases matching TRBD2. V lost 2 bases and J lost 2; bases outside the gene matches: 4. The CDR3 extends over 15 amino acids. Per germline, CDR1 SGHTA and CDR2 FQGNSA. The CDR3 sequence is CASSLWGGGQETQYF. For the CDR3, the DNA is TGTGCCAGCAGCTTATGGGGCGGGGGGCAAGAGACCCAGTACTTC.

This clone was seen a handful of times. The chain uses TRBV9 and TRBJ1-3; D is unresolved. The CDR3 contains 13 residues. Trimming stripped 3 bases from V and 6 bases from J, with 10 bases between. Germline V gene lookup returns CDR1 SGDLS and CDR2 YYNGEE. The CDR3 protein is CASSAEGKNTIYF. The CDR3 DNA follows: TGTGCCAGCAGCGCGGAGGGCAAAAACACCATATATTTT.

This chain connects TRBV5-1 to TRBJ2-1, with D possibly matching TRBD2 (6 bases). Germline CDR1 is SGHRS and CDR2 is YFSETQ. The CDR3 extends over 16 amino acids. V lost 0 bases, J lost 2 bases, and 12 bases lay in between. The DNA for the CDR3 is TGCGCCAGCAGCTTGGTTGGCGGGATGGCCTACAATGAGCAGTTCTTC. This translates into CASSLVGGMAYNEQFF.

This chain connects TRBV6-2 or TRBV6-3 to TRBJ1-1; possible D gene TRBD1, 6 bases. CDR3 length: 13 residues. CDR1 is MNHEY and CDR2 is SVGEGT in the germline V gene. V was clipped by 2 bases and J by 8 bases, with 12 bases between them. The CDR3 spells CASSYPKQGEAFF. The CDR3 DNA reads TGTGCCAGCAGTTACCCGAAACAGGGAGAAGCTTTCTTT.

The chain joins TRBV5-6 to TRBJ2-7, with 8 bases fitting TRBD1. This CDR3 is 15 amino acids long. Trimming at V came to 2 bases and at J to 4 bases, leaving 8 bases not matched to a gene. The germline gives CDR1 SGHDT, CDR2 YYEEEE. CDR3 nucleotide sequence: TGTGCCAGCAGCTTAGGTGGACAGGGCCGGTACGAGCAGTACGTC. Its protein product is CASSLGGQGRYEQYV.